The source of this TCR beta chain is a study of Graves' ophthalmopathy and Graves' hyperthyroidism. Hyperthyroidism was new, under 2 months, in patients aged 18 to 65. The diagnostic workup employed clinical symptoms, serum thyroxine, TRAb, thyroid ultrasound and orbital computed tomography. This clonotype was seen a few times. Its target is unknown. This CDR3 region has 14 residues. Trimming removed 7 bases at V and 6 bases at J, with 16 bases between. Germline lookup yields CDR1 MNHEY and CDR2 SMNVEV (reference sequence). Amplified TCR beta CDR3 regions were obtained using RNA transcripts as template. RT-PCR with HTBI primers came first, then second-round multiplex PCR. One entry per CDR3 protein, called by TCRdb with MiXCR from the multiplex PCR reads. The table lists roughly 1.1 million distinct CDR3 sequences, about 38% of them singletons. Study results and caveats: The 13-signature model separated ophthalmopathy from stable hyperthyroidism at approximately 91% sensitivity and roughly 81% specificity.

This clonotype was sampled from an adult man with Graves' hyperthyroidism. The chain carries TRBV27 and TRBJ1-5; D perhaps matches TRBD1 (6 bases). Specimen: peripheral blood or thyroid tissue (not recorded which). In nucleotides, the CDR3 is TGTGCCAGCAACCCACAGGGCGGGTTTCAGCCCCAGCATTTT. This encodes CASNPQGGFQPQHF.